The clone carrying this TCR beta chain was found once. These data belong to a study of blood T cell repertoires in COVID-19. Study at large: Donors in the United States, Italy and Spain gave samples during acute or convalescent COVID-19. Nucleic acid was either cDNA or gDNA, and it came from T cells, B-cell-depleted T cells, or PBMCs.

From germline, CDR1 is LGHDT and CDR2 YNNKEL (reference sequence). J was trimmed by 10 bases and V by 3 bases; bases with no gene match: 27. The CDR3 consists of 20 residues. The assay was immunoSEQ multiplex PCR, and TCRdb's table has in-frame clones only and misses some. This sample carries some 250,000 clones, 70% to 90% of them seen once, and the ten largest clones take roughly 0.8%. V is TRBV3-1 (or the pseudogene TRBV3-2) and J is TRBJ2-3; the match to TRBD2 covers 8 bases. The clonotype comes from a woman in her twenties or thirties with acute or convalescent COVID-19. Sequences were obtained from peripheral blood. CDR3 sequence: CASSQYRTLAGGGGAVAQYF. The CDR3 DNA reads TGTGCCAGCAGCCAGTACCGAACCCTAGCGGGCGGGGGAGGGGCAGTGGCGCAGTATTTT.